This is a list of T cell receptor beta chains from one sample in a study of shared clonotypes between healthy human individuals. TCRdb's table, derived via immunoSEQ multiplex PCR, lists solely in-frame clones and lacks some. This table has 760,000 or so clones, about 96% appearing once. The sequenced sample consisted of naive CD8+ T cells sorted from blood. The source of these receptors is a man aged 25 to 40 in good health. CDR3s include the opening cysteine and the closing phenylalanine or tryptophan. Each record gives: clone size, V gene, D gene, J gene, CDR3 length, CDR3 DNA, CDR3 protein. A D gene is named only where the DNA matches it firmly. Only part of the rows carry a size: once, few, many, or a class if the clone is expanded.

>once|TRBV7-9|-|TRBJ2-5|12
TGTGCCAGCAGCTTAGCGGGGCAGACCCAGTACTTC
CASSLAGQTQYF
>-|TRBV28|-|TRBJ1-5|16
TGTGCCAGCAGACCTGACAGGAAGTATAGCAATCAGCCCCAGCATTTT
CASRPDRKYSNQPQHF
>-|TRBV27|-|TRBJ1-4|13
TGTGCCAGCAGTTTCCCAACTAATGAAAAACTGTTTTTT
CASSFPTNEKLFF
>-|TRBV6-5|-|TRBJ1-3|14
TGTGCCAGCAGTCCCGGGGTGTTTGGAAACACCATATATTTT
CASSPGVFGNTIYF
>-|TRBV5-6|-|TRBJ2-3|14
TGTGCCAGCAGCTTAGGGCTGTCCAGGGATACGCAGTATTTT
CASSLGLSRDTQYF
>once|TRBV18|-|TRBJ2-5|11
TGTGCCAGCTCACGACAAGAGACCCAGTACTTC
CASSRQETQYF
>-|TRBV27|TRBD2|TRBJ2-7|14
TGTGCCAGCAGTCAGGGACTAGCGGGTACCGAGCAGTACTTC
CASSQGLAGTEQYF
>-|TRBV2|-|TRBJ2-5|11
TGTGCCAGCATAGTGGGAGAGACCCAGTACTTC
CASIVGETQYF
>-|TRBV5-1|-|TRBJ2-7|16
TGCGCCAGCAGCTTGGAATCAGGGATAGCGACCTACGAGCAGTACTTC
CASSLESGIATYEQYF
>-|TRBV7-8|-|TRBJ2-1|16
TGTGCCAGCAGCCCTTACCGGGACACGAAGTTCAATGAGCAGTTCTTC
CASSPYRDTKFNEQFF
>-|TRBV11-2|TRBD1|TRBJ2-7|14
TGTGCCAGCAGCCTGGGACAGATAATCTACGAGCAGTACTTC
CASSLGQIIYEQYF
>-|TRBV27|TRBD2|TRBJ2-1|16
TGTGCCAGCAGTTTGAGTAGCGGGAGCTCCTACAATGAGCAGTTCTTC
CASSLSSGSSYNEQFF
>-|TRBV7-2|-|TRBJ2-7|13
TGTGCCAGCAGCCTCCGACAGAACTACGAGCAGTACTTC
CASSLRQNYEQYF
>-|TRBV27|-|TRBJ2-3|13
TGTGCCAGCCGTTTTCGGAGCACAGATACGCAGTATTTT
CASRFRSTDTQYF
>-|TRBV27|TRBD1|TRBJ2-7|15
TGTGCCAGCAGTTTACAGGACAGGGTCTCCTACGAGCAGTACTTC
CASSLQDRVSYEQYF
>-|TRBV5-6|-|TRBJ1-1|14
TGTGCCAGCAGCCTCCCCCCGGGGGACGGAGCAGCTTTCTTT
CASSLPPGDGAAFF
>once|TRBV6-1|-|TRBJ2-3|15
TGTGCCAGCCCTGAAAGGGCGGGGAGCACAGATACGCAGTATTTT
CASPERAGSTDTQYF
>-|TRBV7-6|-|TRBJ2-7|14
TGTGCCAGCAGCTTAAGGGCCAGCGGTTACGAGCAGTACTTC
CASSLRASGYEQYF
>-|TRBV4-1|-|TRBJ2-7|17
TGCGCCAGCAGCCAAGATAATCGCCAGGGGGGGGTCTACGAGCAGTACTTC
CASSQDNRQGGVYEQYF
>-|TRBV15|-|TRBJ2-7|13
TGTGCCACCAGCCGGGACTTGTCCTACGAGCAGTACTTC
CATSRDLSYEQYF
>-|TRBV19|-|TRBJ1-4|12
TGTGCCTATCCGGCAACTAATGAAAAACTGTTTTTT
CAYPATNEKLFF
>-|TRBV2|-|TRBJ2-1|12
TGTGCCAGCAGGGATTCCTACAATGAGCAGTTCTTC
CASRDSYNEQFF
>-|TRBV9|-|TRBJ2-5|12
TGTGCCAGCAGCGTAGGCGAAGGTACCCAGTACTTC
CASSVGEGTQYF
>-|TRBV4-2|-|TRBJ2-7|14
TGTGCCAGCAGCCAAGTTTTAGGCGGTTACGAGCAGTACTTC
CASSQVLGGYEQYF
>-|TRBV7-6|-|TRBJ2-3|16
TGTGCCAGCAGCTCCCTTAGCGAGCCTAGCACAGATACGCAGTATTTT
CASSSLSEPSTDTQYF
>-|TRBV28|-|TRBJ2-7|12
TGTGCCAGCAACAGGGTTCCCTTCGAGCAGTACTTC
CASNRVPFEQYF
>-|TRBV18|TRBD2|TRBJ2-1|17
TGTGCCAGCTCACCACGAGGGAGCGGGAGCGCCTACAATGAGCAGTTCTTC
CASSPRGSGSAYNEQFF
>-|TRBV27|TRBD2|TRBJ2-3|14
TGTGCCAGCAGTTTATGGGGGGGGTCGGATACGCAGTATTTT
CASSLWGGSDTQYF
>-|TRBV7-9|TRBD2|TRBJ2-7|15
TGTGCCAGCAGCGGACCACCGGGACTACCCTACGAGCAGTACTTC
CASSGPPGLPYEQYF
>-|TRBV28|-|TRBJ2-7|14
TGTGCCAGCAGTTTTGGGGGTAGTACGTCCGAGCAGTACTTC
CASSFGGSTSEQYF
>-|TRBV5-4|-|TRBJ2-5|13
TGTGCCAGCAGCTTGGTTGGGGAAGAGACCCAGTACTTC
CASSLVGEETQYF
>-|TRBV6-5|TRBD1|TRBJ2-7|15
TGTGCCAGCAACCACCGGGACAGGTACTCCGACGAGCAGTACTTC
CASNHRDRYSDEQYF
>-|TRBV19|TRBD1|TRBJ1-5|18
TGTGCCAGTTCTTCGCCGGACAGGTACGAGGTCTTTGATCAGCCCCAGCATTTT
CASSSPDRYEVFDQPQHF
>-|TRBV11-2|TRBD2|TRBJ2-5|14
TGTGCCAGCAGGAGGGAGGGGTCGCAAGAGACCCAGTACTTC
CASRREGSQETQYF
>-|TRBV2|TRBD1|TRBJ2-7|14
TGTGCCAGCAGTGGCGACAGGGTCACCTACGAGCAGTACTTC
CASSGDRVTYEQYF
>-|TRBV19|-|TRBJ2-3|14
TGTGCCAGTAGTACGGGGAGGACCACAGATACGCAGTATTTT
CASSTGRTTDTQYF
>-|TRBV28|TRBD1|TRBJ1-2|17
TGTGCCAGCAGTCCAAGACCCGGGACAGGGGCAAACTATGGCTACACCTTC
CASSPRPGTGANYGYTF
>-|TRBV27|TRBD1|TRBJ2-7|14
TGTGCCAGCAGTTTATTGGACAGGGTAGACGAGCAGTACTTC
CASSLLDRVDEQYF
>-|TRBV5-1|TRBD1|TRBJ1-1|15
TGCGCCAGCAGCTTGGATCAAGGGGGCTATACTGAAGCTTTCTTT
CASSLDQGGYTEAFF
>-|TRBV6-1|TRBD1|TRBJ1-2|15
TGTGCCAGCAGTGAAAGGAGACAGGGTATCTATGGCTACACCTTC
CASSERRQGIYGYTF
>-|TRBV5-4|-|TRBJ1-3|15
TGTGCCAGCAGCTTTCTTGGAGCCTCTGGAAACACCATATATTTT
CASSFLGASGNTIYF